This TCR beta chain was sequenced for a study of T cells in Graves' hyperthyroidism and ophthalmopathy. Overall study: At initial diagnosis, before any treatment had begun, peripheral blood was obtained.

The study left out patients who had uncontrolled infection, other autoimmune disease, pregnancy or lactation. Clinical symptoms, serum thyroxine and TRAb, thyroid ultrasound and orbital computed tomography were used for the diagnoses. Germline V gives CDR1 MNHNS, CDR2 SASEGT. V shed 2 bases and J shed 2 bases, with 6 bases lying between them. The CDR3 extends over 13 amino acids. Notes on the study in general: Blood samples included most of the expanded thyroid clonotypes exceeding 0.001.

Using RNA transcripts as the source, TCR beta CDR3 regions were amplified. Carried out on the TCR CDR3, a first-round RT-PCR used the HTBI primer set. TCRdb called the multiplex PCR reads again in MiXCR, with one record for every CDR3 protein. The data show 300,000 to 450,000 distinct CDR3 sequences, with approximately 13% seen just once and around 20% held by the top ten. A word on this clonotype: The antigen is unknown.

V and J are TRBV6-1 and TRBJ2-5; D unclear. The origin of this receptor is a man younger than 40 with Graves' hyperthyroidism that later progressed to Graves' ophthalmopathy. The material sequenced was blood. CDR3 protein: CASSERQQETQYF. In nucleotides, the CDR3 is TGTGCCAGCAGTGAACGGCAGCAAGAGACCCAGTACTTC.